A selection of T cell receptor beta chains follows, all from one sample in a study of cytomegalovirus exposure and HLA in healthy donors. The data were produced by immunoSEQ multiplex PCR, yet TCRdb's version contains in-frame clones alone and is incomplete. The table records some 150,000 clones, around 80% of them present only once. Input material: PBMCs. The receptors were gathered from a woman aged 18-35 years in good health and CMV-seronegative. CDR3s include the opening cysteine and the closing phenylalanine or tryptophan. The D gene is left open where the match is weak. For some rows the clone size is stated as once, few or many, or as a class when expanded; others skip it.

j_call clone_size v_call d_call cdr3_aa cdr3_nt
TRBJ2-6 NA TRBV5-1 NA CASGAGANVLTF TGCGCCAGCGGAGCTGGGGCCAACGTCCTGACTTTC
TRBJ1-1 NA TRBV11-3 NA CASSLEAQARDTEAFF TGTGCCAGCAGCTTAGAAGCCCAGGCCAGGGACACTGAAGCTTTCTTT
TRBJ2-5 few TRBV9 TRBD1 CASSGRDRSYQETQYF TGTGCCAGCAGCGGCCGGGACAGATCGTACCAAGAGACCCAGTACTTC
TRBJ1-2 NA TRBV28 NA CASGRGSPYGYTF TGTGCCAGCGGAAGAGGGAGCCCTTATGGCTACACCTTC
TRBJ1-2 once TRBV7-2 TRBD1 CASSLGQGQDGYTF TGTGCCAGCAGCTTGGGACAGGGGCAAGATGGCTACACCTTC
TRBJ2-7 NA TRBV27 NA CASKATPQATYEQYF TGTGCCAGCAAAGCTACCCCCCAAGCCACCTACGAGCAGTACTTC
TRBJ2-3 NA TRBV7-3 NA CASSDGQGPSTDTQYF TGTGCCAGCAGCGACGGGCAGGGCCCTAGCACAGATACGCAGTATTTT
TRBJ1-2 NA TRBV29-1 NA CSVEGAGYGYTF TGCAGCGTTGAAGGGGCAGGGTATGGCTACACCTTC
TRBJ2-3 NA TRBV5-5 NA CASSPAGVDTQYF TGTGCCAGCAGCCCCGCCGGAGTAGATACGCAGTATTTT
TRBJ2-1 NA TRBV30 NA CAWSVGTLRFF TGTGCCTGGAGTGTGGGGACTTTAAGGTTCTTC
TRBJ2-2 NA TRBV30 TRBD2 CSRLAGVNHRGAVF TGTTCAAGACTAGCGGGAGTAAATCACCGGGGAGCTGTTTTT
TRBJ2-7 NA TRBV6-5 TRBD1 CASRDRLSSYEQYF TGTGCCAGCAGGGACAGGCTTAGCTCCTACGAGCAGTACTTC
TRBJ2-1 NA TRBV7-9 TRBD2 CASSYLAGPLRGSYNEQFF TGTGCCAGCAGCTATCTAGCGGGCCCTCTTCGTGGCTCCTACAATGAGCAGTTCTTC
TRBJ2-5 once TRBV5-1 NA CASQARSRETQYF TGCGCCAGTCAAGCTAGGAGTCGAGAGACCCAGTACTTC
TRBJ1-3 NA TRBV7-9 NA CASSYTGVGNTGNTIYF TGTGCCAGCAGCTATACCGGGGTCGGGAATACTGGAAACACCATATATTTT
TRBJ2-1 once TRBV7-6 NA CASGQGAGVSNEQFF TGTGCCAGCGGCCAGGGGGCGGGAGTAAGTAATGAGCAGTTCTTC
TRBJ1-5 once TRBV11-2 NA CASSSGGFNQPQHF TGTGCCAGCAGCAGCGGAGGATTCAATCAGCCCCAGCATTTT
TRBJ2-5 NA TRBV7-2 NA CASSLELSSRGETQYF TGTGCCAGCAGCTTAGAATTATCTAGTAGGGGAGAGACCCAGTACTTC
TRBJ2-5 NA TRBV27 TRBD2 CASSGRTSGVGEQYF TGTGCCAGCAGTGGAAGGACTAGCGGGGTGGGGGAGCAGTACTTC
TRBJ2-1 few TRBV7-3 NA CASSPRGTRGSGSEQFF TGTGCCAGCAGCCCTAGGGGTACGCGGGGCTCGGGGAGTGAGCAGTTCTTC
TRBJ2-3 NA TRBV7-9 TRBD2 CASSLGTSGRVSTDTQYF TGTGCCAGCAGCCTCGGGACTAGCGGGAGGGTGAGCACAGATACGCAGTATTTT
TRBJ2-5 NA TRBV19 NA CASSQMKERQYF TGTGCCAGTAGTCAGATGAAGGAGCGGCAGTACTTC
TRBJ2-2 few TRBV28 NA CASSLFDREHFTGELFF TGTGCCAGCAGTTTATTCGACCGGGAACATTTCACCGGGGAGCTGTTTTTT
TRBJ1-4 NA TRBV2 TRBD1 CASENYRGTNEKLFF TGTGCCAGCGAGAACTACAGGGGAACTAATGAAAAACTGTTTTTT
TRBJ2-5 NA TRBV7-2 NA CASSVTANRGETQYF TGTGCCAGCAGCGTTACGGCGAATAGGGGGGAGACCCAGTACTTC
TRBJ2-7 NA TRBV5-6 TRBD2 CASRGGGLAQYYEQYF TGTGCCAGCAGGGGGGGCGGACTAGCCCAATACTACGAGCAGTACTTC
TRBJ2-3 once TRBV6-6 NA CASSYSSADTQYF TGTGCCAGCAGTTACTCGAGCGCAGATACGCAGTATTTT
TRBJ2-2 NA TRBV9 NA CASSVADGDTGELFF TGTGCCAGCAGCGTCGCGGACGGGGACACCGGGGAGCTGTTTTTT
TRBJ2-7 NA TRBV2 NA CAWLGSGNYEQYF TGTGCCTGGCTCGGATCGGGGAACTACGAGCAGTACTTC
TRBJ2-1 once TRBV10-3 TRBD1 CAISSPGQGEYEQFF TGTGCCATCAGTTCTCCAGGACAGGGGGAGTATGAGCAGTTCTTC
TRBJ2-7 NA TRBV28 NA CASSQILSYEQYF TGTGCCAGCAGTCAGATCCTCTCCTACGAGCAGTACTTC
TRBJ2-3 NA TRBV27 NA CASSPKPNNTDTQYF TGTGCCAGCAGTCCCAAGCCGAATAACACAGATACGCAGTATTTT
TRBJ2-7 NA TRBV7-9 TRBD2 CASSRGGLAGASAQYF TGTGCCAGCAGCCGAGGGGGACTAGCGGGAGCCTCCGCTCAGTACTTC
TRBJ1-2 NA TRBV10-1 NA CASSRDIQGAGYTF TGCGCCAGCAGCAGGGACATTCAAGGGGCTGGCTACACCTTC
TRBJ1-1 NA TRBV15 NA CATRTRGEWNTEAFF TGTGCCACCAGGACCCGGGGAGAGTGGAACACTGAAGCTTTCTTT
TRBJ2-5 NA TRBV5-3 TRBD2 CARSLVGTSGRQETQYF TGTGCCAGAAGCTTGGTAGGGACTAGCGGGAGACAAGAGACCCAGTACTTC
TRBJ2-3 NA TRBV15 TRBD2 CATSRDRRLAVTDTQYF TGTGCCACCAGCAGAGATCGTAGACTAGCGGTAACAGATACGCAGTATTTT
TRBJ2-6 NA TRBV6-6 NA CASSYPIKANVLTF TGTGCCAGCAGTTACCCTATAAAGGCCAACGTCCTGACTTTC
TRBJ2-3 NA TRBV28 NA CASSLPQGTDTQYF TGTGCCAGCAGTTTGCCTCAGGGGACAGATACGCAGTATTTT
TRBJ2-7 NA TRBV2 TRBD1 CASSPLAGQGYEQYF TGTGCCAGCAGCCCCCTGGCCGGACAGGGCTACGAGCAGTACTTC
TRBJ2-7 NA TRBV10-3 NA CAIMMGRSSYEQYF TGTGCCATCATGATGGGCCGTAGCTCCTACGAGCAGTACTTC
TRBJ2-7 NA TRBV6-5 TRBD2 CATRAGGFCEQYF TGTGCCACCAGAGCGGGAGGTTTTTGCGAGCAGTACTTC
TRBJ1-1 few TRBV6-6 NA CASSSRDTEAFF TGTGCCAGCAGTTCCAGGGACACTGAAGCTTTCTTT
TRBJ2-3 NA TRBV5-1 NA CASPLPGVLSTRDTQYF TGCGCCAGCCCACTGCCCGGGGTTCTTTCTACGAGGGATACGCAGTATTTT
TRBJ2-2 NA TRBV2 TRBD2 CASSLGLAGAGELFF TGTGCCAGCAGTCTCGGACTAGCGGGAGCCGGGGAGCTGTTTTTT
TRBJ1-4 NA TRBV2 TRBD1 CASSEGTGRKLFF TGTGCCAGCAGTGAAGGGACAGGCCGAAAACTGTTTTTT
TRBJ2-7 NA TRBV28 TRBD2 CASSFPGTSGISYEQYF TGTGCCAGCAGTTTCCCAGGGACTAGCGGGATCTCCTACGAGCAGTACTTC
TRBJ2-7 NA TRBV5-6 TRBD2 CASSITSGRLFEQYF TGTGCCAGCAGCATCACTAGCGGGAGGTTGTTCGAGCAGTACTTC
TRBJ1-1 NA TRBV25-1 NA CASRQGKMTEAFF TGTGCCAGCAGGCAGGGGAAGATGACTGAAGCTTTCTTT
TRBJ2-1 NA TRBV14 TRBD2 CASSQDPPLGLAVYNEQFF TGTGCCAGCAGCCAAGATCCCCCCCTGGGACTAGCGGTCTACAATGAGCAGTTCTTC
TRBJ1-3 NA TRBV6-5 NA CASSSEKTGSGNTIYF TGTGCCAGCAGTTCCGAGAAAACAGGATCTGGAAACACCATATATTTT
TRBJ2-3 NA TRBV11-3 NA CASSQGQIHTDTQYF TGTGCCAGCAGCCAAGGACAGATCCACACAGATACGCAGTATTTT
TRBJ2-2 NA TRBV28 NA CASSPTGELFF TGTGCCAGCAGTCCGACCGGGGAGCTGTTTTTT
TRBJ2-7 NA TRBV5-1 TRBD2 CASSLAGGDYEQYF TGCGCCAGTTCCCTAGCGGGAGGCGATTACGAGCAGTACTTC
TRBJ2-7 once TRBV25-1 NA CASSRRVGEQYF TGTGCCAGCTCTCGCAGGGTTGGCGAGCAGTACTTC
TRBJ2-7 NA TRBV29-1 NA CSVLSSLDEQYF TGCAGCGTTCTCAGTTCTCTCGACGAGCAGTACTTC
TRBJ2-7 NA TRBV27 NA CASRKTAAYEQYF TGTGCCAGCAGAAAGACTGCGGCCTACGAGCAGTACTTC
TRBJ2-1 NA TRBV27 TRBD2 CASGALLSGEGLSYNEQFF TGTGCCAGCGGGGCCCTACTTAGTGGGGAGGGACTCTCCTACAATGAGCAGTTCTTC
TRBJ1-2 once TRBV25-1 TRBD1 CASSWTGGTGGYTF TGTGCCAGCAGTTGGACAGGGGGGACTGGTGGCTACACCTTC